These T cell receptor beta chains were read from a single sample in a study of blood T cell repertoires in COVID-19. The method was immunoSEQ multiplex PCR; TCRdb's version includes in-frame clones alone and lacks a portion of them. The sample contains about 130,000 clones, roughly four fifths of which appear only once. The sample was peripheral blood. Receptor source: a man aged 55 to 70 with acute or convalescent COVID-19. CDR3s include the opening cysteine and the closing phenylalanine or tryptophan. Fields, in order: V gene, clone size, J gene, CDR3 protein. Clone size, where shown, is once, few, many, or a class for clones that have expanded.

TRBV27,NA,TRBJ1-1,CASSSDRGLSGNTEAFF
TRBV6-5,NA,TRBJ2-3,CASPKTAGTADTQYF
TRBV2,NA,TRBJ2-7,CASSAPRSGSYEQYF
TRBV14,few,TRBJ2-7,CASSWGLAASYEQYF
TRBV28,once,TRBJ1-4,CASREPGLREKLFF
TRBV7-2,NA,TRBJ1-6,CASSRYSSYNSPLHF
TRBV19,NA,TRBJ2-5,CASSLSLRGLGRVQETQYF
TRBV24-1,NA,TRBJ2-2,CATSPHFEAGELFF
TRBV10-3,few,TRBJ1-1,CAISVQGGRRDTEAFF
TRBV11-2,NA,TRBJ1-1,CASSFSVTEAFF
TRBV19,NA,TRBJ2-3,CASTTGQGTDTQYF
TRBV5-1,NA,TRBJ2-3,CASSLTLLGSSTDTQYF
TRBV5-1,NA,TRBJ2-3,CASSLGGGPTDTQYF
TRBV6-4,NA,TRBJ1-6,CASSENHGDTFSLHF
TRBV5-1,NA,TRBJ2-1,CASSPGTSYNEQFF
TRBV11-2,NA,TRBJ2-7,CASRGTGGWEQYF
TRBV27,NA,TRBJ1-2,CASSKDGRNYGYTF
TRBV29-1,once,TRBJ2-4,CSVGTGFDIQYF
TRBV9,NA,TRBJ2-1,CASSATGGEGDEQFF
TRBV7-9,NA,TRBJ1-2,CASSPMTGYGYTF
TRBV28,NA,TRBJ2-7,CASSTPGISYEQYF
TRBV11-1,NA,TRBJ2-1,CASSLRADYNEQFF
TRBV5-1,NA,TRBJ1-1,CASSLVGQGVNTEAFF
TRBV24-1,NA,TRBJ1-2,CATSGSVDRAYGYTF
TRBV28,few,TRBJ2-7,CASSFNRAYEQYF
TRBV9,NA,TRBJ2-7,CASSRGLAGNYEQYF